These 15 T cell receptor beta chains came from one sample sequenced in a study of CD8 T cells in ankylosing spondylitis. TCRdb reanalysed the 5' RACE reads using MiXCR and keeps one entry per CDR3 protein. Here the sample spans some 120,000 distinct CDR3 sequences, approximately 14% being singletons. The sample was blood, either unsorted or a sorted T cell fraction (not recorded which). These receptor sequences come from a female donor with ankylosing spondylitis or in good health (not recorded which).

Notes on this clonotype: A much larger clone differs from this one at a single base, so this may be a read error. This chain uses TRBV20-1 with TRBJ2-1, with D possibly matching TRBD2 (6 bases). The CDR3 is made up of 14 amino acids. Germline V gene sequence: CDR1 DFQATT, CDR2 SNEGSKA (reference sequence). CDR3: CSARFGSSYNAQFF. The CDR3 coding sequence is TGCAGTGCTAGATTCGGGAGCTCCTACAATGCGCAGTTCTTC.

In its sample, this clonotype was seen a few times. The V call is TRBV11-2, the J call TRBJ2-7, with TRBD1 as a possible D gene (6 bases). Trimming removed 1 base from V and 2 bases from J, with 24 bases in between. Germline V gene data show CDR1 as SGHAT and CDR2 as FQNNGV. The CDR3 is 19 amino acids. As DNA, the CDR3 is TGTGCCAGCAGCTTAGGTTGGTTGCTGAGAGAGGGACAACCCTACGAGCAGTACTTC. Its translation: CASSLGWLLREGQPYEQYF.

The chain uses TRBV30 and TRBJ2-2; a possible D gene is TRBD1 (5 bases). Germline V lookup: CDR1 GTSNPN, CDR2 SVGIG (reference sequence). Trimming removed 2 bases at V and 5 bases at J, with 9 bases between. The CDR3 contains 13 residues. CDR3 in DNA: TGTGCCTGGAGTCAAGGGGTTACCGGGGAGCTGTTTTTT. Protein sequence: CAWSQGVTGELFF. The complete variable domain, with remaining parts taken from reference TRBV30 and TRBJ2-2, reads SQTIHQWPATLVQPVGSPLSLECTVEGTSNPNLYWYRQAAGRGLQLLFYSVGIGQISSEVPQNLSASRPQDRQFILSSKKLLLSDSGFYLCAWSQGVTGELFFGEGSRLTVL.

This clonotype was detected many times. The chain employs TRBV10-1 and TRBJ2-1, with unresolved D. Looked up from germline, CDR1 is WNHNN and CDR2 is SYGVQD (reference sequence). Trimming removed 6 bases at V and 3 bases at J, with 15 bases between. The length of the CDR3 is 15 residues. The CDR3 DNA sequence: TGCGCCAGCAGCCCCAAGGGTTCGGGCTACAATGAGCAGTTCTTC. This codes for CASSPKGSGYNEQFF.

In its sample, this clonotype was seen a few times. The chain joins TRBV15 to TRBJ2-5; D may be TRBD1 or TRBD2 (5 bases each). The CDR3 spans 14 residues. Looked up from germline, CDR1 is LNHNV and CDR2 is YYDKDF (reference sequence). Trimming pared 3 bases from V and 5 bases from J, leaving 13 bases between. CDR3 DNA sequence: TGTGCCACCAGCAGCCGGGACGAGGGGGAGACCCAGTACTTC. This sequence encodes CATSSRDEGETQYF.

The DNA of the CDR3 is TGTGCCAGCATGGCGTACGGGAGGCGGGCAGAGACCCAGTACTTC. Residues: CASMAYGRRAETQYF. The V gene is TRBV2, the J gene TRBJ2-5; TRBD2 aligns across 7 bases. The CDR3 extends over 15 amino acids. Germline assignment: CDR1 SNHLY and CDR2 FYNNEI. Trimming took 7 bases from V and 4 from J; bases not matched to a gene: 12. Supplemented by reference TRBV2 and TRBJ2-5, the full variable domain reads EPEVTQTPSHQVTQMGQEVILRCVPISNHLYFYWYRQILGQKVEFLVSFYNNEISEKSEIFDDQFSVERPDGSNFTLKIRSTKLEDSAMYFCASMAYGRRAETQYFGPGTRLLVL.

As concerns this clonotype: A much bigger clone sits one base away, suggesting this may be a read error. V and J are TRBV19 and TRBJ2-7; D gene unclear. The CDR3 length is 14 residues. The V end was cut by 1 base, the J end by 2 bases, with 9 bases between. Germline V gene sequence: CDR1 LNHDA, CDR2 SQIVND (reference sequence). The CDR3 region is CASSIGLTAYEQYF. The DNA for the CDR3 is TGTGCCAGTAGTATAGGGCTAACGGCCTACGAGCAGTACTTC.

This clonotype was seen at least ten times. This sequence joins TRBV5-5 and TRBJ1-6; 11 bases align to TRBD1. The CDR3 spans 15 residues. The junction had 4 bases not matched to a gene; V was cut back by 3 bases and J by 8 bases. Germline V gene data show CDR1 as SGHKS and CDR2 as YYEKEE (reference sequence). Here the CDR3 DNA reads TGTGCCAGCAGCTATGGACAGGGGGCTTATTCACCCCTCCACTTT. Translated, it gives CASSYGQGAYSPLHF.

The chain has TRBV9 and TRBJ2-3; 11 bases map to TRBD2. The CDR3 runs 22 residues. Per germline, CDR1 SGDLS and CDR2 YYNGEE. V shed 0 bases and J 1 base; nucleotides not matched to a gene: 19. CDR3 DNA sequence: TGTGCCAGCAGCGTAGTTGGTAGCGGGGGGGGCCTTAGGGGACTACGCACAGATACGCAGTATTTT. Translated, it gives CASSVVGSGGGLRGLRTDTQYF.

The CDR3 bases are TGCGCCAGCAGGGCCGGGCCGGAGAACACTGAAGCTTTCTTT. This sequence encodes CASRAGPENTEAFF. The rearrangement joins TRBV5-1 to TRBJ1-1; D uncertain. The CDR3 contains 14 residues. Germline V lookup: CDR1 SGHRS, CDR2 YFSETQ. V was trimmed by 5 bases and J by 1 base, leaving 12 bases between them.

This clonotype was recorded many times. V is TRBV20-1 and J is TRBJ1-4, with D possibly being TRBD1 (5 bases). Trimming removed 0 bases from V and 0 bases from J, with 11 bases in between. Looked up from germline, CDR1 is DFQATT and CDR2 is SNEGSKA (reference sequence). The CDR3 consists of 16 residues. The CDR3 is CSARDPTDATNEKLFF. The CDR3 region has the DNA TGCAGTGCTAGAGACCCGACAGATGCAACTAATGAAAAACTGTTTTTT.

The chain combines TRBV4-2 with TRBJ2-3; D uncertain. The germline gives CDR1 LGHNA, CDR2 YNFKEQ. The ends were cut back, 0 bases at V and 4 bases at J, with 11 bases in the middle. This CDR3 has 15 residues. This CDR3 is CASSQDDGDADTQYF. The CDR3 DNA reads as TGTGCCAGCAGCCAAGACGATGGGGATGCAGATACGCAGTATTTT.

In its sample, this clonotype was seen many times. This chain connects TRBV3-1 to TRBJ2-3; 8 bases fit TRBD1. Germline V CDR1 and CDR2: LGHDT, YNNKEL (reference sequence). This CDR3 region has 15 residues. Trimming took 0 bases from V and 3 from J; bases not matched to a gene: 2. This chain's CDR3 is CASSQDRGRTDTQYF. In DNA form, the CDR3 reads TGTGCCAGCAGCCAAGACAGGGGGCGGACAGATACGCAGTATTTT.

This clonotype was detected ten times or more. The chain employs TRBV6-1 and TRBJ2-7; no firm D call. Germline CDR1 is MNHNS and CDR2 is SASEGT. This CDR3 region has 9 residues. The V gene lost 8 bases and the J gene lost 6 bases, with 5 bases spanning the gap. In nucleotides, the CDR3 is TGTGCCAGCCACCTCGAGCAGTACTTC. It yields the protein CASHLEQYF.

The genes are TRBV7-6 and TRBJ1-1; D is unresolved. The germline V gene has CDR1 SGHVS and CDR2 FNYEAQ. The CDR3 has 15 amino acids. Trimming cost V 0 bases and J 5 bases, with 13 bases left between them. This chain's CDR3 is CASSLAPAGVTEAFF. The CDR3 bases are TGTGCCAGCAGCTTAGCGCCGGCAGGTGTTACTGAAGCTTTCTTT.